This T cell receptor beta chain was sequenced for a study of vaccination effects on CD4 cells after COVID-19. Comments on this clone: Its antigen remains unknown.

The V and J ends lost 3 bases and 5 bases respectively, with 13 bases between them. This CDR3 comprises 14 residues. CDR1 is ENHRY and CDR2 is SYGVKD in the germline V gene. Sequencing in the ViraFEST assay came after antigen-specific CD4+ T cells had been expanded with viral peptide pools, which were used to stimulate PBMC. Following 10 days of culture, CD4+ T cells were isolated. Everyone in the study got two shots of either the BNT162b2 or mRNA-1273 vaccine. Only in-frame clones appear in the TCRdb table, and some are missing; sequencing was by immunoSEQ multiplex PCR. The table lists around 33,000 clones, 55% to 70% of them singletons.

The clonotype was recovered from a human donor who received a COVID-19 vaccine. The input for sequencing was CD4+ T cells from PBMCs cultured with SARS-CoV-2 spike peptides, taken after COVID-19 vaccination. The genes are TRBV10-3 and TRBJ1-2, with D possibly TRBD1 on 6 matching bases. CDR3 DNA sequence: TGTGCCATCAGTGACCGGGCAGGGGAGTATGGCTACACCTTC. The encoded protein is CAISDRAGEYGYTF.